The 11 T cell receptor beta chains in this list originate from one sample, sequenced in a study of radiotherapy plus CTLA-4 blockade in lung cancer. The data were produced by immunoSEQ multiplex PCR, yet TCRdb's version contains in-frame clones alone and is incomplete. This table has roughly 93,000 clones, roughly 80% appearing once. This specimen consisted of peripheral blood, obtained from a patient treated with radiotherapy plus ipilimumab. These receptor sequences come from a human donor with non-small cell lung cancer who had a partial response to radiotherapy plus ipilimumab.

The CDR3 sequence: CASAAPPQYF. As DNA, the CDR3 is TGTGCCAGCGCGGCCCCCCCCCAGTACTTC. This chain uses TRBV2 with TRBJ2-7, with D uncertain. Germline V lookup: CDR1 SNHLY, CDR2 FYNNEI. V was cut by 8 bases and J by 10 bases, with 12 bases left in between. CDR3 size: 10 residues.

The CDR3 nucleotides read TGCGCCAGCAGGGGGACGGAGACTAGCGGGAGGAATGAGCAGTTCTTC. Its translation is CASRGTETSGRNEQFF. The chain employs TRBV4-1 and TRBJ2-1; 13 bases align to TRBD2. After removal of 6 bases from V and 7 bases from J, the junction contained 9 bases not matched to a gene. The germline CDR1 and CDR2 sequences are MGHRA and YSYEKL. The CDR3 extends over 16 amino acids.

This clone occurred a few times. The J gene is TRBJ1-5, the V gene TRBV28, with 7 bases aligning to TRBD1. Losses at the gene ends were 9 bases for V and 4 bases for J; bases not matched to a gene: 12. The CDR3 runs 15 residues. Germline-derived CDR1 and CDR2 are MDHEN and SYDVKM. CDR3 residues: CARRPTGRVNQPQHF. CDR3 sequence (DNA): TGTGCCAGGAGGCCGACAGGGAGAGTTAATCAGCCCCAGCATTTT.

This clone was observed a handful of times. The chain links TRBV28 to TRBJ1-2, with TRBD1 identical over 9 bases. J gave up 3 bases and V 2 bases, and 10 bases lay outside the gene matches. CDR3 length: 17 residues. Looked up from germline, CDR1 is MDHEN and CDR2 is SYDVKM. The CDR3 bases are TGTGCCAGCAGTTTAATCCGTAAAACAGGGGGCGACTATGGCTACACCTTC. This gives the protein CASSLIRKTGGDYGYTF.

J is TRBJ2-3 and V is TRBV5-1; D perhaps matches TRBD2 (5 bases). The CDR3 consists of 15 residues. V was trimmed by 4 bases and J by 4 bases, leaving 16 bases between them. The germline CDR1 and CDR2 sequences are SGHRS and YFSETQ. The CDR3 nucleotides read TGCGCCAGCAGCCTCAATCTCAATAGCGCAGATACGCAGTATTTT. Translating it yields CASSLNLNSADTQYF. Full variable domain (rest looked up from reference TRBV5-1 and TRBJ2-3): KAGVTQTPRYLIKTRGQQVTLSCSPISGHRSVSWYQQTPGQGLQFLFEYFSETQRNKGNFPGRFSGRQFSNSRSEMNVSTLELGDSALYLCASSLNLNSADTQYFGPGTRLTVL.

This chain uses TRBV6-1 with TRBJ1-5, with 7 bases that match TRBD1. This CDR3 has 14 amino acids. V was clipped by 5 bases and J by 2 bases; unmatched bases: 3. Germline CDR1 MNHNS, CDR2 SASEGT. This chain's CDR3 is CASSFGQGNQPQHF. The DNA of the CDR3 is TGTGCCAGCAGTTTCGGACAGGGCAATCAGCCCCAGCATTTT.

There are a few counts of this clone. The chain combines TRBV4-1 with TRBJ2-2; maybe TRBD1 (6 bases). V lost 2 bases to trimming and J lost 5 bases, with 21 bases between them. Per the germline V gene, CDR1 is MGHRA and CDR2 is YSYEKL. The CDR3 has 18 amino acids. The CDR3: CASSQRLTQARGTGELFF. The CDR3 DNA follows: TGCGCCAGCAGCCAACGTCTCACGCAGGCGAGGGGGACCGGGGAGCTGTTTTTT.

This clone has more than one count but fewer than ten. The rearrangement links TRBV7-8 to TRBJ1-2; 8 bases fit TRBD1. CDR3 length: 15 amino acids. Trimming cost V 3 bases and J 4 bases; bases outside gene matches: 7. The germline gives CDR1 SGHVS, CDR2 FQNEAQ. The CDR3 bases are TGTGCCAGCAGCTTCCTCGGACAGGGAGGCTATGGCTACACCTTC. This sequence encodes CASSFLGQGGYGYTF.

The V gene is TRBV27, the J gene TRBJ2-1; 12 positions match TRBD2. Germline V gene lookup returns CDR1 MNHEY and CDR2 SMNVEV (reference sequence). The junction had 3 bases not matched to a gene; V was cut back by 4 bases and J by 5 bases. The CDR3 totals 15 residues. This CDR3 reads CASSSRLAGDNEQFF. DNA for the CDR3: TGTGCCAGCAGTTCCCGACTAGCGGGGGACAATGAGCAGTTCTTC.

This chain links TRBV29-1 with TRBJ2-5; no definite D call. The CDR3 runs to 14 residues. Germline values: CDR1 SQVTM, CDR2 ANQGSEA. V gave up 1 base and J gave up 5 bases, with 14 bases separating them. The DNA for the CDR3 is TGCAGCGTTGAAGGTGGCCCCGGGTGGGAGACCCAGTACTTC. This sequence encodes CSVEGGPGWETQYF.

This clone was detected only once. V gene TRBV19 combines with J gene TRBJ1-1; no reliable D call. The CDR3 is 14 residues long. Germline V gene sequence: CDR1 LNHDA, CDR2 SQIVND (reference sequence). The V and J ends lost 3 bases and 8 bases respectively, with 16 bases between them. CDR3 protein: CASSMLRRAEEAFF. For the CDR3, the DNA is TGTGCCAGTAGTATGCTCCGGAGGGCGGAGGAAGCTTTCTTT.